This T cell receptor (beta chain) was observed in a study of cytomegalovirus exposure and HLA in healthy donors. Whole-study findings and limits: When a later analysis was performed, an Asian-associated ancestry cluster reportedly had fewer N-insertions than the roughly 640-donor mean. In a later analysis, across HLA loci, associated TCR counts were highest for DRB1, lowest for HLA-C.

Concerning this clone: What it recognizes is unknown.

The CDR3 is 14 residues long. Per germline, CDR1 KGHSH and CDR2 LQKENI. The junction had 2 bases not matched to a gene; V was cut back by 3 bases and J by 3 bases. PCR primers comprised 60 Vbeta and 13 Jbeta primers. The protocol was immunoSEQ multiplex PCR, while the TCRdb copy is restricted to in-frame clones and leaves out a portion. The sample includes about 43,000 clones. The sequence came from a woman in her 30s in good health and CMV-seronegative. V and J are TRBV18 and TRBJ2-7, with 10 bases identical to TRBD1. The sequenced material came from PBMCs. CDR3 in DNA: TGTGCCAGCTCACCTCGGGACAGGGGCTACGAGCAGTACTTC. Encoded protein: CASSPRDRGYEQYF.